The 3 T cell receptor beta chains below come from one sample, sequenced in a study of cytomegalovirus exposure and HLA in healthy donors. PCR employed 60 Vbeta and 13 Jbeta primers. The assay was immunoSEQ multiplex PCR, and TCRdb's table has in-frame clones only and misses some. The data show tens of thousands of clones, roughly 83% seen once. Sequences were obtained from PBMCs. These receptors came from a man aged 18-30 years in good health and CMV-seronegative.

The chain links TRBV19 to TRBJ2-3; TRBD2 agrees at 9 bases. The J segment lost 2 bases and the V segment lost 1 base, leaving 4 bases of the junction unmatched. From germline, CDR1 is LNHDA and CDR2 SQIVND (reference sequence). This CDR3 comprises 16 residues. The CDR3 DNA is TGTGCCAGTAGTATAGTTAGCGGGGGTCACACAGATACGCAGTATTTT. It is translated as CASSIVSGGHTDTQYF.

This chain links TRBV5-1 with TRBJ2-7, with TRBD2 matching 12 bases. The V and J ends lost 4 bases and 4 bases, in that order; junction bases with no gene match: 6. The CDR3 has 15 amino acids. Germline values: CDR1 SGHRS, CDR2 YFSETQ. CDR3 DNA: TGCGCCAGCAGCCCGGAACTAGCGGGAGGATACGAGCAGTACTTC. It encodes CASSPELAGGYEQYF.

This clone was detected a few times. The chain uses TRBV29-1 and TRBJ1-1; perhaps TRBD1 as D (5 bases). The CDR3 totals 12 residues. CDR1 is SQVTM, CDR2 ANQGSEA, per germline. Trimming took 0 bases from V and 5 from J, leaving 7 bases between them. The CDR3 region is CSVEDGGTEAFF. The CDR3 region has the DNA TGCAGCGTTGAAGACGGGGGAACTGAAGCTTTCTTT.